This TCR beta chain is drawn from a study of blood T cell repertoires in COVID-19. Looking at the study overall: Specimens from acute and convalescent COVID-19 originated in the United States, Italy and Spain. In each case, the material was cDNA or gDNA derived from T cells, B-cell-depleted T cells, or PBMCs.

The CDR3 spans 15 residues. Unmatched junction bases numbered 9, after V lost 6 bases and J lost 3 bases. From germline, CDR1 is MNHEY and CDR2 SMNVEV (reference sequence). Source study methods: Nucleated cell number was recorded as an estimate derived from reference gene primer amplification. The data were produced by immunoSEQ multiplex PCR, yet TCRdb's version contains in-frame clones alone and is incomplete. V and J calls and clone size follow that table, whereas D and trimming were derived from the DNA. The sample has tens of thousands of clones, around four fifths seen once; the top ten hold 10% to 15%.

This TCR derives from a human donor in a cohort sampled during active COVID-19. V is TRBV27 and J is TRBJ1-2, with TRBD1 matching over 8 bases. The specimen sequenced was peripheral blood. CDR3 sequence reads: CASSQDQTGDYGYTF. The CDR3 DNA is TGTGCCAGCAGCCAGGACCAGACAGGGGACTATGGCTACACCTTC.